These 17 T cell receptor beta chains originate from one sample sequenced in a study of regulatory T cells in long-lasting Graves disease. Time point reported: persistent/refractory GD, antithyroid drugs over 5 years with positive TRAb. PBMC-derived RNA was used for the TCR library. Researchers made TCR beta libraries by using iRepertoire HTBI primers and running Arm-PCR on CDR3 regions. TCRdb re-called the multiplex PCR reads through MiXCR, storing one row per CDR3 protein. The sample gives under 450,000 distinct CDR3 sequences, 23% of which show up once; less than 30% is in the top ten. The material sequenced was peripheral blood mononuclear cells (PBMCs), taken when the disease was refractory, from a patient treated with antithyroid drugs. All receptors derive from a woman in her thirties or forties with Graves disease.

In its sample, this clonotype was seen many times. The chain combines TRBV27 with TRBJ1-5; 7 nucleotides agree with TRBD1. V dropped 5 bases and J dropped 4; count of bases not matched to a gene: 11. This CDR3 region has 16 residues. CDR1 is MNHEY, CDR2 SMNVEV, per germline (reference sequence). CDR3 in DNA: TGTGCCAGCAGTCCCCGCGACAGGGTGGGTAATCAGCCCCAGCATTTT. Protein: CASSPRDRVGNQPQHF.

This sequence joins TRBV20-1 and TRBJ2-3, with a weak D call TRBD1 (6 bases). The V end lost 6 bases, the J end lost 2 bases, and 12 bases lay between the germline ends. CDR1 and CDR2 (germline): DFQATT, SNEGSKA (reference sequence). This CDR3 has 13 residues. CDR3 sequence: CSARRDITDTQYF. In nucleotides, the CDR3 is TGCAGTGCGAGACGGGACATCACAGATACGCAGTATTTT.

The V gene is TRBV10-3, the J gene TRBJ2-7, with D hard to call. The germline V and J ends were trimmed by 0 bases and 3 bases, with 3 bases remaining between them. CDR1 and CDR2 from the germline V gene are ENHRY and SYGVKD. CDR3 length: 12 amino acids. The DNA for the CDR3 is TGTGCCATCAGTGAGTCCGACTACGAGCAGTACTTC. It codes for CAISESDYEQYF.

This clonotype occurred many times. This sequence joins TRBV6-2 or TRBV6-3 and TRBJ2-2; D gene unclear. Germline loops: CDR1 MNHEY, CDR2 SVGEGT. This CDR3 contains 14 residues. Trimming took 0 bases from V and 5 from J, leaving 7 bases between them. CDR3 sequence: CASSYSDSTGELFF. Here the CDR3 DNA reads TGTGCCAGCAGTTACTCGGATTCGACCGGGGAGCTGTTTTTT.

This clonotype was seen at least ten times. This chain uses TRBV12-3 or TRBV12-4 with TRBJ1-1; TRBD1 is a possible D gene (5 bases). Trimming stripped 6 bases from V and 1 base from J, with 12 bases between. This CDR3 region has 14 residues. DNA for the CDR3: TGTGCCAGCAGCCTATCGGGGGGGAACACTGAAGCTTTCTTT. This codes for CASSLSGGNTEAFF.

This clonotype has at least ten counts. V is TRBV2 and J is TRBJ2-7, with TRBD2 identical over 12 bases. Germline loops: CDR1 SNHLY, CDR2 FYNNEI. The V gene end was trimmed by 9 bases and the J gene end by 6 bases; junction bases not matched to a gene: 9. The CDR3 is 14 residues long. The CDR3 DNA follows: TGTGCCAGTAGACTAGCGGGAGCCGGGAGCGAGCAGTACTTC. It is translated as CASRLAGAGSEQYF.

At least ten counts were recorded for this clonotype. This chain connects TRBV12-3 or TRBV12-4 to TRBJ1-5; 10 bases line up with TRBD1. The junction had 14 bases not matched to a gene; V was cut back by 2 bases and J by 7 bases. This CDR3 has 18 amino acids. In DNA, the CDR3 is TGTGCCAGCAGTTTACGGGGCCTCGACAGGGGGCCAGGACAGCCCCAGCATTTT. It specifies CASSLRGLDRGPGQPQHF.

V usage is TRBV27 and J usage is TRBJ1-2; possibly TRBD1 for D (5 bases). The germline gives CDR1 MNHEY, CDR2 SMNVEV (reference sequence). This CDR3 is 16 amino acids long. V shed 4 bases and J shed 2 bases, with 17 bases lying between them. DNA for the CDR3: TGTGCCAGCAGTTCCCTTTACAGGAGACCAAACTATGGCTACACCTTC. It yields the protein CASSSLYRRPNYGYTF.

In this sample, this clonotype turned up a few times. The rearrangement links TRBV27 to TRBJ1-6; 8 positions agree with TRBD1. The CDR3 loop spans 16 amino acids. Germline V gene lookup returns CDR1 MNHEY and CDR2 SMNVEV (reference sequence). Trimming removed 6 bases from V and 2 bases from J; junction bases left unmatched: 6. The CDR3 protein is CASRGYRGTYNSPLHF. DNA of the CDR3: TGTGCCAGCAGAGGATACAGGGGGACCTATAATTCACCCCTCCACTTT.

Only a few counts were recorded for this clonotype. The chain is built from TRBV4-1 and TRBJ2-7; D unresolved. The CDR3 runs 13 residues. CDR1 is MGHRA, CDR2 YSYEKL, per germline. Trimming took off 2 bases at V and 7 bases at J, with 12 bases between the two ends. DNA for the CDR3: TGCGCCAGCAGCCAACCCCCTCAGCTAGAGCAGTACTTC. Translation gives CASSQPPQLEQYF.

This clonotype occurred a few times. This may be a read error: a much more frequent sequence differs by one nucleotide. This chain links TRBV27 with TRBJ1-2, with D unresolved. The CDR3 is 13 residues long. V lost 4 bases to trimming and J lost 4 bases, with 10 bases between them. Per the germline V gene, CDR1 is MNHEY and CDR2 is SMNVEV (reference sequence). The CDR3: CASSSYVGYGYTF. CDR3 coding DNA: TGTGCCAGCAGTTCGTATGTCGGCTATGGCTACACCTTC.

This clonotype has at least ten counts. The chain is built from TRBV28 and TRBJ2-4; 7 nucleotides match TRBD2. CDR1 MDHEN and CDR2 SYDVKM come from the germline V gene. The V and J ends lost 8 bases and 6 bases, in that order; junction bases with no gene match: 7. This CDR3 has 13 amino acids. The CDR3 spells CASGREAGNIQYF. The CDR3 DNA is TGTGCCAGCGGACGGGAGGCGGGAAACATTCAGTACTTC.

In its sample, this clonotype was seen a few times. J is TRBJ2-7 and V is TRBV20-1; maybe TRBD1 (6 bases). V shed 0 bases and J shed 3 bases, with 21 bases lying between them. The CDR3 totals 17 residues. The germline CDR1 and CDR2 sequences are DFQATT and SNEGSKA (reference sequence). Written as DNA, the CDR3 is TGCAGTGCTAGAGATAGGTTTTTAACCGGACAGCTCTACGAGCAGTACTTC. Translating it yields CSARDRFLTGQLYEQYF.

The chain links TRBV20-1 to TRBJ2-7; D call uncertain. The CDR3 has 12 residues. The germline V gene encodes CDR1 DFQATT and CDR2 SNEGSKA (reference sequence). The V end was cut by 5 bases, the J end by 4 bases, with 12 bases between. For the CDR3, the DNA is TGCAGTGCTTCCCCGACCGGGTACGAGCAGTACTTC. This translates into CSASPTGYEQYF.

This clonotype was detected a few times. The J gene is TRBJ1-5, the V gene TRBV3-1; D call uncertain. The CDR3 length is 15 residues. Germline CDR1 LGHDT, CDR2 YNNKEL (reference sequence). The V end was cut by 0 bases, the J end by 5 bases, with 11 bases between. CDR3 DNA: TGTGCCAGCAGCCAAGACACAGCGCCTTATCAGCCCCAGCATTTT. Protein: CASSQDTAPYQPQHF.

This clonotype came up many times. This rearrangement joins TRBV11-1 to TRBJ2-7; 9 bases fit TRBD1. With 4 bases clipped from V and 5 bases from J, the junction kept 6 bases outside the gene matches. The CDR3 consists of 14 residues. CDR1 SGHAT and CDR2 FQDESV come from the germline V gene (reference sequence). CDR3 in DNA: TGTGCCAGCAGCTGGGACAGGGAGAGGGACGAGCAGTACTTC. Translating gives CASSWDRERDEQYF.

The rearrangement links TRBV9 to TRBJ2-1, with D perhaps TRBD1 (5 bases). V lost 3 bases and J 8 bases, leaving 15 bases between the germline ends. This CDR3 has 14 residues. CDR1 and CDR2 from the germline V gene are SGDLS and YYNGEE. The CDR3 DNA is TGTGCCAGCAGCGCCCTAAGAACAGGCGATGAGCAGTTCTTC. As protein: CASSALRTGDEQFF.